This T cell receptor beta chain emerged from a study of T cells after yellow fever vaccination (dated by TCRdb to the late 2010s). In the study overall: The SMART-Seq v4 Ultra Low Input RNA kit was used to prepare libraries from fractions with low cell numbers. The cohort comprised two healthy male donors, one aged 18 to 29 and one aged 30 to 40 years. To track T-cell clones before and after primary and booster YFV17D yellow fever vaccination, bulk TCR alpha and beta repertoires were sequenced longitudinally. Blood samples were taken at several timepoints before and after primary and secondary immunization, and bulk PBMC replicates and cell subsets were isolated.

According to the study, the label for this sample's treatment or condition signals: live attenuated yellow fever vaccine strain. PBMCs were isolated from peripheral blood using a standard Ficoll-Paque protocol. Dynabeads CD4 and CD8 positive selection kits were used to isolate CD4 and CD8 T-cell fractions. TriZol was used to extract RNA from bulk PBMCs, CD4 and CD8 fractions, and dextramer-positive and dextramer-negative fractions. TCR cDNA was made using 5'RACE template switching, a step that added a universal primer site and unique molecular identifiers. Priming of cDNA synthesis was performed from both the TCR alpha and TCR beta constant segments. Library amplification used two PCR steps, and the second PCR step added sample barcodes and sequencing adapters. Sequencing of libraries was performed on Illumina HiSeq 2500 (2x100 bp) or NovaSeq (2x150 bp). Processing in the source paper ran as follows. Demultiplexing of reads and collapsing into UMI consensus sequences were performed with MIGEC, and V(D)J alignment was carried out with MiXCR. Vaccine-responding clonotypes were defined with edgeR using replicate PBMC samples, requiring FDR below 0.01 and a log2 fold change above 5 up to day 15. Each bulk clonotype was labeled CD4 or CD8 based on which sequenced repertoire, CD4 or CD8, contained the clonotype at higher abundance. TCRdb reprocessed the public reads (quality trimming at Q25 with fastp, clone calling with MiXCR) and kept in-frame beta chains. Rows with a matching CDR3 protein are joined into one entry that keeps the most common DNA and genes. The V and J calls and clone size are TCRdb's, not the authors'. Recorded for this sample are 300,000 or so distinct CDR3 sequences; over 10% of them occurred a single time. The ten largest clones capture roughly 0.5% of the sample.

This clonotype occurred a few times. Its target antigen remains unknown. No qualities accompany the bases; no much larger clone lies one base away. The research as a whole found: After the booster, most clones that had expanded after primary vaccination were detected again (approximately 96% of CD4 and 88% of CD8), suggesting broad maintenance of memory. The secondary T-cell response was weaker than the primary response but faster, peaking on day 5 instead of day 15. A small fraction of clonotypes appeared in both the CD4 and CD8 compartments, likely as a result of convergent recombination. FACS-sorted repertoires could contain abundant contaminating clonotypes from the bulk population, so computational filtering was required. The study included only a couple of donors, which limits how far the findings can be generalized.

This specimen was CD4+ T cells sorted from PBMCs, taken 45 days after the yellow fever booster vaccination. The source of this sequence is a man in his thirties or forties who received the YFV17D yellow fever vaccine.

This receptor has the CDR3 CASSLQGQGEKLFF. The nucleotides read TGCGCCAGCAGCTTACAGGGGCAGGGTGAAAAACTGTTTTTT. In this chain, TRBV5-1 is recombined with TRBJ1-4; 7 nucleotides in the junction match TRBD1. The CDR3, from cysteine to phenylalanine, totals 14 residues. Only CDR3 DNA is held: 42 bases, read in frame from base 1. The junction shows trimming of 2 bases on V and 7 bases on J, and the gene matches do not reach 5 bases of it. CDR1 and CDR2, per the germline V gene, are SGHRS and YFSETQ.